This entry is about one TCR beta chain. The antigen remains unidentified. This may be a read error: a much more frequent sequence differs by one nucleotide. The CDR3 contains 14 residues. In germline, CDR1 is DFQATT, CDR2 SNEGSKA (reference sequence). This record belongs to a study of T-cell reconstitution after alpha-beta-depleted transplantation in children. General study points: Some patients' high day-60 TCRbeta diversity was attributed to recipient cells surviving conditioning. Alpha-beta T cells present about two months after transplant were reported to originate from several hundred expanded graft clones.

The TCRbeta library was prepared with unique molecular identifiers. TCRdb reanalysed the PCR reads using MiXCR and keeps one entry per CDR3 protein. The sample lists 670,000 or so distinct CDR3 sequences; about an eighth were seen once. Sequencing used PBMCs, obtained before TCRalphabeta/CD19-depleted stem cell transplant. This rearrangement joins TRBV20-1 to TRBJ2-4; 14 nucleotides agree with TRBD2. This TCR derives from a girl aged 2 to 9 with congenital amegakaryocytic thrombocytopenia, due to receive a stem cell transplant. The CDR3 reads CTARLAGGGNIQYF. CDR3 nucleotide sequence: TGCACTGCAAGACTAGCGGGAGGGGGAAACATTCAGTACTTC.